This T cell receptor beta chain is from a study of shared clonotypes between healthy human individuals. Deep level was the assay's run setting. Repertoires were generated with immunoSEQ multiplex PCR, while TCRdb's copy carries only in-frame clones and drops some. The top ten clones hold approximately 1.6% of a sample with 550,000 to 850,000 clones, less than 85% of them seen once. The germline V gene has CDR1 SQVTM and CDR2 ANQGSEA. There are 16 residues in the CDR3. V trimming: 4 bases; J trimming: 9 bases; junction bases outside the gene matches: 18. This rearrangement joins TRBV29-1 to TRBJ2-5, with 9 bases that match TRBD1. This sequence was found in a woman aged 25 to 39 in good health. Source material: memory CD4+ T cells sorted from blood. Sample subset: CD45RA-negative fraction. The CDR3 DNA reads as TGCAGCGTTGCCCCCGGGACAGGGTCCCGTGGGGTCGCCCAGTACTTC. The encoded protein is CSVAPGTGSRGVAQYF.